This entry lists 21 T cell receptor beta chains sequenced from one sample in a study of tumor-infiltrating lymphocytes in primary liver carcinoma. TCR beta cDNA was made from around 460 ng total RNA with a constant-region primer. Construction of TCR beta libraries relied on three successive nested multiplex PCR rounds employing slightly modified ARM-PCR. Investigators reported that the first two PCR rounds, at 10 cycles each, used TRBV1-TRBV30 forward primers with a C-beta reverse primer. TCRdb fed the multiplex PCR reads into MiXCR, producing one record per CDR3 protein. This table holds under 200,000 distinct CDR3 sequences, around 85% found once. RNA and DNA were co-extracted from roughly 20-30 mg of unsorted bulk tissue. Source material: tumor tissue from primary liver carcinoma. Receptors were obtained from a man aged 35-49 years with primary liver carcinoma and hepatitis B virus infection.

CDR3 residues: CASKGTGSYEVYF. The CDR3, as DNA: TGTGCCAGTAAGGGGACAGGTTCCTACGAGGTGTACTTC. The chain joins TRBV12-5 to TRBJ2-7; TRBD1 agrees at 8 bases. From germline, CDR1 is LGHNT and CDR2 FRNRAP. The CDR3 runs 13 residues. Based on the CDR3 plus reference TRBV12-5 and TRBJ2-7, the full variable domain is DARVTQTPRHKVTEMGQEVTMRCQPILGHNTVFWYRQTMMQGLELLAYFRNRAPLDDSGMPKDRFSAEMPDATLATLKIQPSEPRDSAVYFCASKGTGSYEVYFGPGTRLTVT.

The CDR3 nucleotides read TGCAGTGCCTCATCAGGGACATCAAATTCCAGACCATACGAGCAGTACTTC. Protein product: CSASSGTSNSRPYEQYF. The chain uses TRBV20-1 and TRBJ2-7; a possible D gene is TRBD1 (6 bases). CDR3 length equals 17 residues. V lost 6 bases and J 4 bases, leaving 28 bases between the germline ends. From germline, CDR1 is DFQATT and CDR2 SNEGSKA (reference sequence).

As concerns this clonotype: One junction end does not reproduce the germline sequence, and a read error may be involved. The chain couples TRBV6-4 to TRBJ2-1; 9 nucleotides line up with TRBD1. Germline V lookup: CDR1 MRHNA, CDR2 SNTAGT. The CDR3 loop spans 15 amino acids. CDR3 in amino acids: CACSETGGSYNEQFF. The CDR3 nucleotides read TGTGCCTGCAGTGAAACAGGGGGCTCATACAATGAGCAGTTCTTC.

In regard to this clonotype: A junction end diverges from the germline sequence, so it may reflect a read error. V gene TRBV12-3 or TRBV12-4 combines with J gene TRBJ2-2, with 7 nucleotides matching TRBD2. The CDR3 length is 16 residues. CDR3 sequence: CASSGRAAGYTGEQFF. The CDR3 bases are TGTGCCAGCAGTGGCCGTGCAGCGGGATATACCGGGGAGCAGTTTTTT.

In the case of this clonotype: Sequence at one end of the junction differs from germline and may be a read error. V usage is TRBV11-2 and J usage is TRBJ2-6; TRBD1 aligns across 8 bases. This CDR3 has 21 amino acids. Germline loops: CDR1 SGHAT, CDR2 FQNNGV. This chain's CDR3 is CASIIGGDRGISLSGANFLTF. CDR3 DNA sequence: TGTGCCAGCATCATAGGGGGAGACAGGGGCATTTCCCTCTCTGGGGCCAACTTCCTGACTTTC.

In regard to this clonotype: One junction end does not reproduce the germline sequence, and a read error may be involved. The chain couples TRBV29-1 to TRBJ2-2, with D perhaps matching TRBD2 (6 bases). The CDR3 has 15 amino acids. Germline CDR1 SQVTM, CDR2 ANQGSEA. The CDR3 spells CRVAGSVGRAGELFF. For the CDR3, the DNA is TGCAGGGTTGCGGGGAGTGTAGGGCGAGCCGGGGAGCTGTTTTTT.

With respect to this clonotype: A read error is possible here, since a much larger clone lies one base away. V and J are TRBV14 and TRBJ2-1, with TRBD2 as a possible D gene (5 bases). CDR1 is SGHDN and CDR2 is FVKESK in the germline V gene. The CDR3 has 15 residues. Trimming took off 3 bases at V and 0 bases at J, with 9 bases between the two ends. The CDR3 spells CASSQYRDSYNEQFF. CDR3 in DNA: TGTGCCAGCAGCCAGTATCGGGACTCCTACAATGAGCAGTTCTTC.

This clonotype was observed once. The genes are TRBV29-1 and TRBJ2-1; no clear D gene. Germline CDR1 is SQVTM and CDR2 is ANQGSEA. This CDR3 has 13 amino acids. Trimming cost V 4 bases and J 8 bases, with 15 bases left between them. In DNA, the CDR3 is TGCAGCGTTGTCTGGGCCCAGAGTGATGAGCAGTTCTTC. Encoded protein: CSVVWAQSDEQFF.

This chain connects TRBV6-2 or TRBV6-3 to TRBJ2-1; weak D call: TRBD2 (5 bases). The V end was cut by 7 bases, the J end by 9 bases, with 19 bases between. The CDR3 contains 14 residues. Per germline, CDR1 MNHEY and CDR2 SVGEGT. The CDR3 region has the DNA TGTGCCAGCACCCTAACGGGAAGGTTTAGTGAGCAGTTCTTC. Translated, it gives CASTLTGRFSEQFF.

Notes on this clonotype: Germline is not matched at one junction end, which may reflect a read error. The rearrangement joins TRBV6-2 or TRBV6-3 to TRBJ1-1; D remains ambiguous. The CDR3 runs 13 residues. CDR1 and CDR2 (germline): MNHEY, SVGEGT. Here the CDR3 reads CANSYGLNIEAFF. The CDR3 coding sequence is TGTGCCAACAGTTACGGTCTGAACATTGAAGCTTTCTTT.

Note on this clonotype: At one boundary the junction diverges from the germline segment, which might be a read error. This chain connects TRBV11-2 to TRBJ2-7, with a weak D call TRBD2 (5 bases). Germline V CDR1 and CDR2: SGHAT, FQNNGV. This CDR3 has 16 residues. CDR3 DNA: TGTGCAAGCAGCTTAGAACCTAATGGGAGCTGGGTCGAGCAGTACTTC. Amino acid sequence: CASSLEPNGSWVEQYF.

As concerns this clonotype: A much larger clone differs from this one at a single base, so this may be a read error. This chain uses TRBV5-6 with TRBJ2-1; D is perhaps TRBD1 or TRBD2 (5 bases each). The CDR3 has 16 residues. The germline V gene has CDR1 SGHDT and CDR2 YYEEEE. Deletions cut 0 bases from V and 6 bases from J, with 16 bases between. CDR3 region: CASSLVVRAGGNEQFF. The CDR3 coding sequence is TGTGCCAGCAGCTTGGTTGTGCGAGCTGGGGGCAATGAGCAGTTCTTC.

A word on this clonotype: The junction departs from the called germline gene at one end, perhaps through a read error. The chain is built from TRBV29-1 and TRBJ2-3, with D perhaps TRBD2 (6 bases). The CDR3 extends over 17 amino acids. The germline gives CDR1 SQVTM, CDR2 ANQGSEA. The CDR3 region is CCAPTAGSQGLSATHYF. In DNA form, the CDR3 reads TGCTGCGCCCCGACCGCGGGATCCCAAGGGTTGTCGGCTACGCATTATTTT.

To note about this clonotype: The junction departs from germline at one end; a sequencing error may be responsible. This chain connects TRBV5-1 to TRBJ1-1, with D possibly being TRBD1 (5 bases). CDR1 and CDR2 (germline): SGHRS, YFSETQ. This CDR3 comprises 15 residues. CDR3 sequence (DNA): TGCGCCAGCGGCTTGGAAGTAGGGGAGAGGAGTAAAGCTTTCTTT. Amino acid sequence: CASGLEVGERSKAFF.

About this clonotype: This sequence may be a read error, since a much larger clone differs from it by one base. The rearrangement joins TRBV29-1 to TRBJ2-1, with TRBD2 identical over 7 bases. The V gene end was trimmed by 8 bases and the J gene end by 9 bases; junction bases not matched to a gene: 13. The length of the CDR3 is 13 residues. Germline values: CDR1 SQVTM, CDR2 ANQGSEA. CDR3: CSIVRGRAREQFF. The CDR3 DNA reads as TGCAGCATTGTACGTGGGAGGGCCCGTGAGCAGTTCTTC.

Notes on this clonotype: A read error may account for a junction end that differs from germline. The chain employs TRBV7-9 and TRBJ2-2; 9 nucleotides match TRBD1. Germline CDR1 SEHNR, CDR2 FQNEAQ (reference sequence). This CDR3 comprises 15 residues. The CDR3 spells CASRPKQGASGELLF. In nucleotides, the CDR3 is TGTGCCAGCAGACCTAAACAGGGGGCAAGCGGGGAACTGTTATTT.

This clonotype was detected many times. The chain carries TRBV5-1 and TRBJ2-1; no clear D gene. Germline values: CDR1 SGHRS, CDR2 YFSETQ. V lost 0 bases to trimming and J lost 4 bases, with 5 bases between them. This CDR3 is built from 13 residues. The CDR3 here is CASSLGKYNEQFF. DNA for the CDR3: TGCGCCAGCAGCTTGGGCAAGTACAATGAGCAGTTCTTC.

Comment on this clonotype: A read error may explain this, as a much larger clone is one base away. This chain links TRBV5-8 with TRBJ2-5, with 8 nucleotides matching TRBD2. With V trimmed by 4 bases and J by 4 bases, 12 bases remained unmatched. Germline loops: CDR1 SGHTS, CDR2 YDEGEE. The CDR3 spans 16 residues. The CDR3 coding sequence is TGTGCCAGCAGCAGCGGCGATAGCGGGAATGGAGAGACCCAGTACTTC. It yields the protein CASSSGDSGNGETQYF. The variable domain in full, completed from reference TRBV5-8 and TRBJ2-5, reads EAGVTQSPTHLIKTRGQQATLRCSPISGHTSVYWYQQALGLGLQFLLWYDEGEERNRGNFPPRFSGRQFPNYSSELNVNALELEDSALYLCASSSGDSGNGETQYFGPGTRLLVL.

For this clonotype: The junction departs from germline at one end; a sequencing error may be responsible. The chain has TRBV4-3 and TRBJ2-1, with 11 bases matching TRBD2. Looked up from germline, CDR1 is LGHNA and CDR2 is YSLEER. The CDR3 is 21 amino acids. Written as DNA, the CDR3 is TGTGCCAGCAGCCAAGATTTTCGCGGGACAGAGACTAGCGGGATCAACAATGAGCAGTTCTTC. Its translation is CASSQDFRGTETSGINNEQFF.

With respect to this clonotype: This could be a read error, since a much larger clone is one nucleotide away. The genes are TRBV5-1 and TRBJ1-6, with no clear D. CDR1 is SGHRS and CDR2 is YFSETQ in the germline V gene. The CDR3 extends over 14 amino acids. This CDR3 reads CASSEGHDNSALHF. CDR3 nucleotides: TGCGCCAGCAGCGAGGGCCACGATAATTCAGCCCTCCACTTT.

This clonotype was seen ten or more times. This chain connects TRBV29-1 to TRBJ2-2; 11 nucleotides line up with TRBD2. J gave up 2 bases and V 4 bases, and 6 bases lay outside the gene matches. The germline V gene has CDR1 SQVTM and CDR2 ANQGSEA. The CDR3 contains 16 residues. The CDR3 is CSVGGLAATNTGELFF. The CDR3, as DNA: TGCAGCGTTGGGGGACTAGCGGCAACCAACACCGGGGAGCTGTTTTTT.